This entry describes one T cell receptor (beta chain). This clone was detected only once. Its antigen is not yet known. The sample holds no much larger clone one base away, and base qualities are not on file. The donors were healthy, HIV-negative adults who had no recently reported acute infections or vaccinations. Only Caucasian adults living in Nashville, Tennessee, USA were represented among the donors. Magnetic negative selection was used to enrich CD4+ T cells, after which naive cells were positively selected on CD45RA and the negative fraction became the memory subset. After blood collection by leukapheresis, PBMCs were isolated using Ficoll-Histopaque density gradient centrifugation and then cryopreserved in the vapor phase of liquid nitrogen. Analytical flow cytometry was used to check the purity and quantity of every magnetically sorted T cell population. Genomic DNA was isolated from every sorted fraction and measured by UV absorbance on a Nanodrop 2000c.

TCR CDR3 regions were amplified from genomic DNA by multiplex PCR using the deep immunoSEQ assay. Genomic DNA extracted from each cell subset was distributed evenly over all wells of several immunoSEQ 96-well plates, and each plate served as one replicate. For sorted subsets, approximately 190 ng genomic DNA, equal to some 30,000 T cell genomes, was loaded into each replicate PCR. Purified libraries were measured with a Qubit 3.0 fluorometer, size-checked on a Bioanalyzer 2100, and measured again with the KAPA Library Quantification kit. Each immunoSEQ 96-well plate was sequenced on its own single-read 150-cycle Illumina NextSeq 550 flow cell. For the original study's pipeline: Because the immunoSEQ output included only junctional sequences and no quality scores, the filtering could not be the same as the filtering used for full-length reads. To assign V/J genes and CDR3, sequences were annotated against IMGT germline references using PyIR, a Python wrapper for IgBLAST v1.9. Reads with weak V/J assignments (E-value above 1e-6), missing CDR3, stop codons, out-of-frame junctions, or ambiguous translated residues were removed. A V3J clonotype was defined by an identical inferred V gene, J gene, and CDR3 amino acid sequence. To compute the percentage overlap between repertoires, the number of shared unique clonotypes was divided by the size of the smaller repertoire. RTK rarefaction, the Chao1 estimator, and Recon v2.1 estimates of unobserved clonotypes were used to assess repertoire richness. Generation probabilities for all TCRbeta clonotypes obtained by the gDNA method from four donors were computed using OLGA. The immuneACCESS repertoire file appears here via TCRdb, limited to in-frame rearrangements. These files lack a portion of the clones; in checked studies, under half of the deficit traces to unresolved V genes, and the cause of the others is not known. The V and J calls and clone size are taken from that table; D and trimming were inferred from the DNA. Counted in this sample were 2 million to 2.5 million clones; 85% to 95% of them appeared once. The top ten constitute approximately 0.41% of the sample.

These data originate in a study of shared clonotypes between healthy human individuals (dated by TCRdb to about 2020). Background for the entire study: A few men and two women, aged 18 to 49 years, made up the cohort. For each donor, CD4 naive and CD4 memory were each given three plates, CD8 naive was given two plates, and CD8 memory was given one plate. To estimate repertoire size and how much clonotype sharing occurs between individuals, the study deeply sequenced the blood TCR repertoires of several healthy adults. Different laboratories and diverse techniques were used to prepare libraries and sequence TCR repertoires, to increase sequencing depth and limit assay-specific biases. Each donor's leukapheresis produced roughly between roughly 0.85 and 9.5 billion PBMCs. Overall results and qualifications from the work: Approximately 4.8% of naive CD4, 3.5% of naive CD8, approximately 2% of memory CD4, and approximately 0.39% of memory CD8 clonotypes were shared across a few donors. The genetic and exposure-history diversity represented was limited by the small number of donors. Rarefaction of sorted-subset datasets indicated incomplete sequencing despite the large sequencing depth. Clonotypes shared by all four sorted-subset donors showed higher generation probabilities than non-shared clonotypes. Sampling was limited to blood, and TCR repertoires in tissue likely differ from TCR repertoires in blood. Naive subsets generally had larger estimated clonotype richness than memory subsets. Based on pairwise subsampling, the degree of clonotype sharing among donors was expected to be affected by sequencing depth.

There are 11 amino acids in the CDR3, from cysteine to phenylalanine inclusive. Only CDR3 DNA is held: 33 bases, read in frame from base 1. V and J lose 8 bases and 3 bases, and a span of 8 bases separates them. CDR1 and CDR2 are read off the germline V gene as MDHEN and SYDVKM. Sequencing was performed on naive CD4+ T cells from PBMCs. Interpreted using the paper, the cell subset or site label stands for: CD45RA+ positively selected. The sequence derives from a man aged 18 to 30 in good health. Some clones in this sample may be carry-over from other donors' samples. The receptor chain draws on TRBV28 and TRBJ2-7, and possibly TRBD1, on 5 matching bases. In nucleotide form, the sequence is TGTGCCAGCCAGGGCCTCTACGAGCAGTACTTC. Translation gives CASQGLYEQYF. Beyond the CDR3, the reference TRBV28 and TRBJ2-7 genes provide the residues; the full variable domain reads: DVKVTQSSRYLVKRTGEKVFLECVQDMDHENMFWYRQDPGLGLRLIYFSYDVKMKEKGDIPEGYSVSREKKERFSLILESASTNQTSMYLCASQGLYEQYFGPGTRLTVT.